These T cell receptor beta chains were read from a single sample in a study of graft-versus-host responses after intestinal transplantation. The assay was immunoSEQ multiplex PCR, and TCRdb's table has in-frame clones only and misses some. This sample yields about 90,000 clones, of which approximately 94% are seen a single time; roughly 0.2% belongs to the top ten. These receptors' antigens are unknown. This specimen consisted of unstimulated CD4+ T cells sorted from spleen or lymph node cells, obtained before transplant. The receptors were sampled from a human donor who was the organ donor for an intestinal transplant. CDR3s include the opening cysteine and the closing phenylalanine or tryptophan. Each record gives: V gene, J gene, clone size, D gene, CDR3 DNA, CDR3 protein. A D gene is named only where the DNA matches it firmly. Rows give clone size only sometimes, using once, few, many, or a class for an expanded clone.

V gene: TRBV11-3; J gene: TRBJ2-7; clone size: once; D gene: -; CDR3 DNA: TGTGCCAGCAGCTTCGGAGGAGCCCACTCCTACGAGCAGTACTTC; CDR3 protein: CASSFGGAHSYEQYF
V gene: TRBV29-1; J gene: TRBJ1-1; clone size: -; D gene: TRBD1; CDR3 DNA: TGCAGCGTTGTAGCAGGGGGCAAGAACACTGAAGCTTTCTTT; CDR3 protein: CSVVAGGKNTEAFF
V gene: TRBV30; J gene: TRBJ2-7; clone size: -; D gene: -; CDR3 DNA: TGTGCCTGGAGTGTAGGCACTATCTCCTACGAGCAGTACTTC; CDR3 protein: CAWSVGTISYEQYF
V gene: TRBV10-1; J gene: TRBJ1-1; clone size: -; D gene: -; CDR3 DNA: TGCGCCAGCAGTCTTACGGGGAACACTGAAGCTTTCTTT; CDR3 protein: CASSLTGNTEAFF
V gene: TRBV5-1; J gene: TRBJ1-4; clone size: few; D gene: -; CDR3 DNA: TGCGCCAGCAGCGAACAGGTCTACGGTGAAAAACTGTTTTTT; CDR3 protein: CASSEQVYGEKLFF
V gene: TRBV7-2; J gene: TRBJ1-6; clone size: -; D gene: -; CDR3 DNA: TGTGCCAGCAGCTCGGCGGCAGGCGGGCCGGGGGGTTCACCCCTCCACTTT; CDR3 protein: CASSSAAGGPGGSPLHF
V gene: TRBV2; J gene: TRBJ2-7; clone size: once; D gene: -; CDR3 DNA: TGTGCCAGCAGTGACAGGGGATTCTCCTACGAGCAGTACTTC; CDR3 protein: CASSDRGFSYEQYF
V gene: TRBV15; J gene: TRBJ2-4; clone size: -; D gene: -; CDR3 DNA: TGTGCCACCAGGGACAACCTAGCCAAAAACATTCAGTACTTC; CDR3 protein: CATRDNLAKNIQYF
V gene: TRBV28; J gene: TRBJ2-5; clone size: -; D gene: TRBD1; CDR3 DNA: TGTGCCAGCAGCCCACGGGTAGGGGGCGTGCGAGAGACCCAGTACTTC; CDR3 protein: CASSPRVGGVRETQYF
V gene: TRBV4-3; J gene: TRBJ1-2; clone size: -; D gene: -; CDR3 DNA: TGCGCCAGCAGCCAAGATAGACACCCCACCGCCTATGGCTACACCTTC; CDR3 protein: CASSQDRHPTAYGYTF
V gene: TRBV18; J gene: TRBJ1-5; clone size: -; D gene: -; CDR3 DNA: TGTGCCAGCTCACCGGGTACGAGCAATCAGCCCCAGCATTTT; CDR3 protein: CASSPGTSNQPQHF
V gene: TRBV9; J gene: TRBJ1-1; clone size: -; D gene: -; CDR3 DNA: TGTGCCAGCAGCGCACAGGGGAACACTGAAGCTTTCTTT; CDR3 protein: CASSAQGNTEAFF
V gene: TRBV7-2; J gene: TRBJ1-2; clone size: -; D gene: -; CDR3 DNA: TGTGCCAGCAGCTTTCAATATGGCTACACCTTC; CDR3 protein: CASSFQYGYTF
V gene: TRBV5-1; J gene: TRBJ2-5; clone size: -; D gene: -; CDR3 DNA: TGCGCCAGCAGCTTGTTCAGGGAAGAGACCCAGTACTTC; CDR3 protein: CASSLFREETQYF
V gene: TRBV25-1; J gene: TRBJ1-2; clone size: once; D gene: TRBD1; CDR3 DNA: TGTGCCAGCACGGGACAGGGCGCCGGCGGAGCGTATGGCTACACCTTC; CDR3 protein: CASTGQGAGGAYGYTF
V gene: TRBV6-1; J gene: TRBJ2-4; clone size: once; D gene: -; CDR3 DNA: TGTGCCAGCAGTGGCTCCTTTGACAGGGCCAAAAACATTCAGTACTTC; CDR3 protein: CASSGSFDRAKNIQYF
V gene: TRBV11-3; J gene: TRBJ1-4; clone size: -; D gene: TRBD1; CDR3 DNA: TGTGCCAGCAGCCGGGACAGTTCTCGTGAAAAACTGTTTTTT; CDR3 protein: CASSRDSSREKLFF
V gene: TRBV4-3; J gene: TRBJ2-3; clone size: -; D gene: -; CDR3 DNA: TGCGCCAGCAGCCAAAATCGGGACACAGATACGCAGTATTTT; CDR3 protein: CASSQNRDTDTQYF
V gene: TRBV18; J gene: TRBJ1-2; clone size: -; D gene: TRBD1; CDR3 DNA: TGTGCCAGCTCACCTTTGGACAGGGGAGGTTATGGCTACACCTTC; CDR3 protein: CASSPLDRGGYGYTF
V gene: TRBV9; J gene: TRBJ2-2; clone size: -; D gene: -; CDR3 DNA: TGTGCCAGCAGCGTAGGGTTGAACACCGGGGAGCTGTTTTTT; CDR3 protein: CASSVGLNTGELFF
V gene: TRBV6-6; J gene: TRBJ1-2; clone size: -; D gene: -; CDR3 DNA: TGTGCCAGCAGTCCACAGGGAAACTATGGCTACACCTTC; CDR3 protein: CASSPQGNYGYTF
V gene: TRBV28; J gene: TRBJ1-6; clone size: -; D gene: TRBD1; CDR3 DNA: TGTGCCAGCAGTTTATCTAGGGGGCGCAGGAATTCACCCCTCCACTTT; CDR3 protein: CASSLSRGRRNSPLHF
V gene: TRBV30; J gene: TRBJ2-7; clone size: -; D gene: -; CDR3 DNA: TGTGCCTGGAGTTTAAGAGGCGAGCAGTACTTC; CDR3 protein: CAWSLRGEQYF
V gene: TRBV5-4; J gene: TRBJ2-5; clone size: -; D gene: -; CDR3 DNA: TGTGCCAGCAGCTTATTACCGGGGTTTGAAGAGACCCAGTACTTC; CDR3 protein: CASSLLPGFEETQYF